Listed below are T cell receptor beta chains from one sample, sequenced in a study of early T cells in non-severe SARS-CoV-2 infection. TCRdb reanalysed the 5' RACE reads using MiXCR and keeps one entry per CDR3 protein. Of approximately 40,000 distinct CDR3 sequences in the sample, 8% to 10% were seen once. The sequenced material came from whole blood. The receptors come from an adult who was a healthcare worker with PCR-confirmed SARS-CoV-2 infection or an uninfected control (not recorded which). Both conserved end residues are part of each CDR3. A D gene is named only where the DNA matches it firmly. Clone size, where shown, is once, few, many, or a class for clones that have expanded.

d_gene	v_gene	j_gene	abundance	CDR3aa	CDR3nt
NA	TRBV20-1	TRBJ2-5	few	CSASPEGRETQYF	TGCAGTGCTAGCCCGGAAGGGAGGGAGACCCAGTACTTC
TRBD1	TRBV24-1	TRBJ2-7	NA	CATSDLRPGQGSYEQYF	TGTGCCACCAGTGATCTACGACCGGGACAGGGGTCCTACGAGCAGTACTTC
NA	TRBV6-2/TRBV6-3	TRBJ2-7	many	CASTLALSSYEQYF	TGTGCCAGCACCCTGGCCCTTAGTTCCTACGAGCAGTACTTC
TRBD1	TRBV5-4	TRBJ1-4	few	CASSYTRGGATNEKLFF	TGTGCCAGCAGCTACACCAGGGGGGGAGCAACTAATGAAAAACTGTTTTTT
NA	TRBV7-3	TRBJ2-6	many	CASSLTGPSDPYHNSGANVLTF	TGTGCCAGCAGCTTAACTGGCCCCAGCGACCCTTATCATAACTCTGGGGCCAACGTCCTGACTTTC
NA	TRBV25-1	TRBJ1-1	NA	CASSRALEGTEAFF	TGTGCCAGCAGTCGGGCCTTAGAAGGCACTGAAGCTTTCTTT
NA	TRBV11-1	TRBJ2-5	many	CASSLARSGETQYF	TGTGCCAGCAGCTTAGCGCGGTCGGGAGAGACCCAGTACTTC
NA	TRBV3-1	TRBJ1-2	few	CASSQVSGANYGYTF	TGTGCCAGCAGCCAAGTCTCAGGAGCTAACTATGGCTACACCTTC
NA	TRBV6-2/TRBV6-3	TRBJ2-7	NA	CASSIQLRAYEQYF	TGTGCCAGCAGTATCCAATTGCGGGCCTACGAGCAGTACTTC
NA	TRBV20-1	TRBJ2-4	few	CSAPRPLTKNIQYF	TGCAGTGCCCCACGCCCGTTGACCAAAAACATTCAGTACTTC
TRBD1	TRBV7-8	TRBJ2-5	NA	CASSEMDRVEETQYF	TGTGCCAGCAGCGAAATGGACAGGGTTGAAGAGACCCAGTACTTC
NA	TRBV7-2	TRBJ1-2	many	CASSSGASPFGYTF	TGTGCCAGCAGCTCCGGGGCCTCTCCCTTTGGCTACACCTTC
NA	TRBV6-2/TRBV6-3	TRBJ1-2	NA	CASSAGFSYDYTF	TGTGCCAGCAGCGCCGGGTTTTCGTATGACTACACCTTC
TRBD1	TRBV28	TRBJ1-2	NA	CASTTTSQGANGYTF	TGTGCCAGCACAACGACCAGCCAGGGGGCAAATGGCTACACCTTC
TRBD1	TRBV11-2	TRBJ1-6	NA	CASSGRWTGVNSPLHF	TGTGCCAGCAGCGGACGCTGGACAGGGGTTAATTCACCCCTCCACTTT
NA	TRBV29-1	TRBJ1-2	NA	CSVDAGSGYTF	TGCAGCGTTGACGCGGGGTCCGGCTACACCTTC
NA	TRBV7-2	TRBJ2-3	many	CASSPGISGASTDTQYF	TGTGCCAGCAGCCCAGGGATTAGCGGAGCTAGCACAGATACGCAGTATTTT
TRBD2	TRBV3-1	TRBJ2-2	NA	CASSQVGLAAGGELFF	TGTGCCAGCAGCCAAGTGGGACTAGCGGCTGGCGGGGAGCTGTTTTTT
TRBD1	TRBV11-3	TRBJ2-2	NA	CASSLRAGGSNTGELFF	TGTGCCAGCAGCTTGCGGGCAGGGGGTTCGAACACCGGGGAGCTGTTTTTT
TRBD2	TRBV12-3/TRBV12-4	TRBJ2-1	NA	CASSQRSSGIYNEQFF	TGTGCCAGCAGTCAGCGATCTAGCGGGATCTACAATGAGCAGTTCTTC
NA	TRBV4-1	TRBJ1-1	many	CASRVAFTEAFF	TGCGCCAGCAGAGTGGCTTTCACTGAAGCTTTCTTT
TRBD1	TRBV7-2	TRBJ2-5	many	CASSLIPEGAAQYF	TGTGCCAGCAGCTTAATCCCCGAGGGGGCGGCCCAGTACTTC
TRBD2	TRBV5-5	TRBJ2-5	many	CASSYGTSGDYQQETQYF	TGTGCCAGCAGTTACGGGACTAGCGGGGACTACCAGCAGGAGACCCAGTACTTC
NA	TRBV28	TRBJ2-6	few	CASGSGANVLTF	TGTGCCAGCGGGTCTGGGGCCAACGTCCTGACTTTC
NA	TRBV19	TRBJ1-3	few	CASSIGGYGNTIYF	TGTGCCAGTAGTATAGGGGGATACGGAAACACCATATATTTT
NA	TRBV28	TRBJ2-7	NA	CASSFSNSYEQYF	TGTGCCAGCAGTTTCTCCAATTCCTACGAGCAGTACTTC
TRBD2	TRBV7-7	TRBJ2-1	NA	CASSPHPGTSHEQFF	TGTGCCAGCAGCCCCCACCCTGGGACTAGCCATGAGCAGTTCTTC
TRBD1	TRBV29-1	TRBJ1-2	few	CSVGTGANYGYTF	TGCAGCGTAGGGACAGGGGCCAACTATGGCTACACCTTC
TRBD1	TRBV6-5	TRBJ1-2	few	CASSYSGTGNGYTF	TGTGCCAGCAGTTACTCCGGGACAGGGAATGGCTACACCTTC
TRBD1	TRBV12-3/TRBV12-4	TRBJ1-6	many	CASSFMTGLNSPLHF	TGTGCCAGCAGTTTTATGACAGGGTTAAATTCACCCCTCCACTTT
NA	TRBV5-4	TRBJ1-2	NA	CASSQPEKLYGYTF	TGTGCCAGCAGCCAGCCGGAGAAACTATATGGCTACACCTTC
NA	TRBV2	TRBJ2-3	many	CATDRLETDTQYF	TGTGCCACCGACAGGCTTGAAACAGATACGCAGTATTTT
TRBD1	TRBV5-5	TRBJ1-1	many	CASSLQGDTEAFF	TGTGCCAGCAGCTTGCAGGGGGACACTGAAGCTTTCTTT
NA	TRBV7-3	TRBJ2-1	many	CASSYLPGLNEQFF	TGTGCCAGCAGCTATCTCCCCGGGTTGAATGAGCAGTTCTTC
NA	TRBV2	TRBJ1-1	NA	CASRGGGRVNTEAFF	TGTGCCAGCAGAGGCGGGGGCAGGGTTAACACTGAAGCTTTCTTT
NA	TRBV20-1	TRBJ1-1	many	CSATRGAFF	TGCAGTGCAACCCGCGGAGCTTTCTTT
NA	TRBV3-1	TRBJ1-2	many	CASSQEVRGYGYTF	TGTGCCAGCAGCCAAGAGGTCAGAGGATATGGCTACACCTTC
NA	TRBV20-1	TRBJ2-5	NA	CSASPAGQETQHF	TGCAGTGCTAGCCCCGCGGGGCAAGAGACCCAGCACTTC
NA	TRBV7-2	TRBJ2-1	many	CASSLLVGGYNEQFF	TGTGCCAGCAGCTTATTGGTCGGGGGATACAATGAGCAGTTCTTC
TRBD1	TRBV6-1	TRBJ2-5	many	CASSYDRGNQETQYF	TGTGCCAGCAGTTACGACAGGGGGAACCAAGAGACCCAGTACTTC